One sample yielded the 32 T cell receptor beta chains listed below, sequenced in a study of PD-L1 blockade in urothelial cancer. TCRdb's copy holds only in-frame clones and misses some; the assay was immunoSEQ multiplex PCR. The profile shows approximately 26,000 clones, approximately 86% of them singletons. Source: PBMCs, taken around atezolizumab (anti-PD-L1) treatment. Every receptor here comes from a man aged 60 to 75 with urothelial cancer.

This clone was counted a single time. The rearrangement links TRBV5-4 to TRBJ2-3; 7 nucleotides line up with TRBD2. The CDR3 is made up of 15 amino acids. With 1 base clipped from V and 4 bases from J, the junction kept 6 bases outside the gene matches. Germline V gene data show CDR1 as SGHNT and CDR2 as YYREEE (reference sequence). This CDR3 is CASSLPAGEADTQYF. The CDR3 DNA reads TGTGCCAGCAGCTTGCCCGCGGGGGAGGCAGATACGCAGTATTTT.

This chain joins TRBV28 and TRBJ2-3; D might be TRBD1 (6 bases). The V gene's germline CDR1 is MDHEN and CDR2 SYDVKM. V was cut by 7 bases and J by 2 bases, with 16 bases left in between. The length of the CDR3 is 15 residues. Here the CDR3 reads CASINRAGNTDTQYF. The CDR3 DNA sequence: TGTGCCAGCATCAACAGGGCGGGTAACACAGATACGCAGTATTTT.

V is TRBV5-6 and J is TRBJ1-2, with 8 positions matching TRBD1. J gave up 1 base and V 4 bases, and 6 bases lay outside the gene matches. This CDR3 has 15 amino acids. In germline, CDR1 is SGHDT, CDR2 YYEEEE. CDR3 in amino acids: CASSARGQGNYGYTF. The CDR3 nucleotides are TGTGCCAGCAGCGCTAGAGGACAGGGTAACTATGGCTACACCTTC.

This clone occurred a few times. Here the CDR3 reads CASSLEGAGYTF. The CDR3 nucleotides are TGCGCCAGCAGCTTGGAAGGGGCGGGCTACACCTTC. V gene TRBV5-1 combines with J gene TRBJ1-2, with a possible D match to TRBD1 (5 bases). The length of the CDR3 is 12 residues. Germline V lookup: CDR1 SGHRS, CDR2 YFSETQ. V lost 0 bases and J lost 8, with 8 bases in between.

The rearrangement uses TRBV5-6 and TRBJ2-7; 12 nucleotides agree with TRBD1. From germline, CDR1 is SGHDT and CDR2 YYEEEE. CDR3 length: 14 amino acids. V lost 4 bases and J lost 4; bases outside the gene matches: 3. Here the CDR3 DNA reads TGTGCCAGCAGCCCGGGACAGGGGGCGTACGAGCAGTACTTC. This gives the protein CASSPGQGAYEQYF.

V is TRBV12-5 and J is TRBJ2-7; 9 bases match TRBD2. Germline V CDR1 and CDR2: LGHNT, FRNRAP. J was trimmed by 4 bases and V by 5 bases; bases with no gene match: 12. This CDR3 region has 16 residues. CDR3 loop: CASGPRLAGDRYEQYF. For the CDR3, the DNA is TGTGCTAGTGGTCCCCGATTAGCGGGAGACAGGTACGAGCAGTACTTC.

The chain carries TRBV11-3 and TRBJ2-1; a possible D gene is TRBD2 (5 bases). V lost 1 base to trimming and J lost 7 bases, with 14 bases between them. The CDR3 is made up of 15 amino acids. Per germline, CDR1 SGHNT and CDR2 YENEEA. The CDR3 spells CASSLGGERRNEQFF. DNA for the CDR3: TGTGCCAGCAGCTTAGGGGGTGAGCGGCGGAATGAGCAGTTCTTC.

The chain combines TRBV12-5 with TRBJ2-2; 9 nucleotides line up with TRBD1. Germline V lookup: CDR1 LGHNT, CDR2 FRNRAP. The CDR3 is 17 amino acids. The V and J ends lost 2 bases and 0 bases, in that order; junction bases with no gene match: 4. CDR3 region: CASGLPQGAPNTGELFF. The CDR3 DNA is TGTGCTAGTGGTTTGCCACAGGGGGCGCCGAACACCGGGGAGCTGTTTTTT.

The V call is TRBV30, the J call TRBJ1-2; 8 nucleotides line up with TRBD1. There are 14 residues in the CDR3. Trimming at V came to 5 bases and at J to 5 bases, leaving 10 bases not matched to a gene. Germline values: CDR1 GTSNPN, CDR2 SVGIG (reference sequence). The DNA of the CDR3 is TGTGCCTGGGGTTCGTACAGGGGGTCTTATGGCTACACCTTC. Its translation: CAWGSYRGSYGYTF. Supplemented by reference TRBV30 and TRBJ1-2, the full variable domain reads SQTIHQWPATLVQPVGSPLSLECTVEGTSNPNLYWYRQAAGRGLQLLFYSVGIGQISSEVPQNLSASRPQDRQFILSSKKLLLSDSGFYLCAWGSYRGSYGYTFGSGTRLTVV.

This clone was seen a single time. This rearrangement joins TRBV9 to TRBJ1-2; 7 nucleotides agree with TRBD1. Trimming cost V 0 bases and J 10 bases; bases outside gene matches: 18. Germline assignment: CDR1 SGDLS and CDR2 YYNGEE. The CDR3 spans 17 residues. In nucleotides, the CDR3 is TGTGCCAGCAGCGTAGGGGACAGCTATATGAGAGGGGGGACCTACACCTTC. Translating gives CASSVGDSYMRGGTYTF. The full variable domain, rest sourced from reference TRBV9 and TRBJ1-2, is DSGVTQTPKHLITATGQRVTLRCSPRSGDLSVYWYQQSLDQGLQFLIQYYNGEERAKGNILERFSAQQFPDLHSELNLSSLELGDSALYFCASSVGDSYMRGGTYTFGSGTRLTVV.

CDR3 sequence (DNA): TGTGCCAGTAGTATCCAGGGAAACACCATATATTTT. It yields the protein CASSIQGNTIYF. V usage is TRBV19 and J usage is TRBJ1-3; D unresolved. Germline-derived CDR1 and CDR2 are LNHDA and SQIVND (reference sequence). Between the trimmed V and J ends, which lost 3 bases and 4 bases, there was a span of 4 bases. This CDR3 has 12 amino acids.

V is TRBV19 and J is TRBJ1-5; D ambiguous. Germline V gives CDR1 LNHDA, CDR2 SQIVND (reference sequence). This CDR3 has 14 residues. Trimming pared 3 bases from V and 5 bases from J, leaving 11 bases between. The CDR3 nucleotides read TGTGCCAGTAGTATGACATTTGTGTATCAGCCCCAGCATTTT. Encoded protein: CASSMTFVYQPQHF.

This chain connects TRBV6-1 to TRBJ1-1, with D unclear. The CDR3 consists of 13 residues. Per the germline V gene, CDR1 is MNHNS and CDR2 is SASEGT. V was pared by 1 base and J by 4 bases, with 7 bases between. The CDR3 reads CASSEVNPTEAFF. DNA for the CDR3: TGTGCCAGCAGTGAAGTCAATCCCACTGAAGCTTTCTTT.

This chain links TRBV19 with TRBJ2-7, with D possibly being TRBD2 (5 bases). Trimming removed 3 bases at V and 3 bases at J, with 9 bases between. The germline CDR1 and CDR2 sequences are LNHDA and SQIVND (reference sequence). The CDR3 has 13 amino acids. CDR3 protein: CASSIGRVYEQYF. The CDR3 DNA follows: TGTGCCAGTAGTATTGGGCGGGTCTACGAGCAGTACTTC.

The V and J genes are TRBV6-6 and TRBJ2-1, with D possibly matching TRBD1 (6 bases). The ends were cut back, 5 bases at V and 4 bases at J, with 6 bases in the middle. From germline, CDR1 is MNHNY and CDR2 SVGAGI (reference sequence). The CDR3 contains 12 residues. The CDR3 loop is CASSQGYNEQFF. The CDR3 bases are TGTGCCAGCAGTCAGGGGTACAATGAGCAGTTCTTC.

The chain carries TRBV5-6 and TRBJ2-7, with unresolved D. V shed 1 base and J shed 2 bases, with 10 bases lying between them. Germline loops: CDR1 SGHDT, CDR2 YYEEEE. The length of the CDR3 is 14 residues. This chain's CDR3 is CASSLLGSTYEQYF. As DNA, the CDR3 is TGTGCCAGCAGCTTGTTGGGCAGTACCTACGAGCAGTACTTC.

This clone appeared a few times. The J gene is TRBJ1-4, the V gene TRBV30, with D perhaps matching TRBD1 (6 bases). Germline CDR1 and CDR2: GTSNPN and SVGIG (reference sequence). The CDR3 length is 14 residues. The ends were cut back, 8 bases at V and 6 bases at J, with 19 bases in the middle. The CDR3 region is CAGRAQGIDEKLFF. In DNA, the CDR3 is TGTGCCGGGCGGGCACAGGGAATCGATGAAAAACTGTTTTTT. Based on the CDR3 plus reference TRBV30 and TRBJ1-4, the full variable domain is SQTIHQWPATLVQPVGSPLSLECTVEGTSNPNLYWYRQAAGRGLQLLFYSVGIGQISSEVPQNLSASRPQDRQFILSSKKLLLSDSGFYLCAGRAQGIDEKLFFGSGTQLSVL.

This chain uses TRBV7-6 with TRBJ1-2; D call uncertain. The germline gives CDR1 SGHVS, CDR2 FNYEAQ. CDR3 length: 17 amino acids. V was pared by 1 base and J by 4 bases, with 19 bases between. CDR3 sequence reads: CASSLGARGGSGYGYTF. The DNA for the CDR3 is TGTGCCAGCAGCTTAGGCGCGCGGGGAGGGTCGGGCTATGGCTACACCTTC.

J is TRBJ2-7 and V is TRBV5-1, with D perhaps matching TRBD1 (6 bases). CDR3 length equals 14 residues. The germline CDR1 and CDR2 sequences are SGHRS and YFSETQ. Trimming removed 3 bases from V and 3 bases from J, with 13 bases in between. The CDR3 protein is CASSSSRGNYEQYF. CDR3 nucleotide sequence: TGCGCCAGCAGCTCGAGCAGGGGAAACTACGAGCAGTACTTC.

This sequence joins TRBV2 and TRBJ2-1, with 8 bases that match TRBD2. The CDR3 is 18 residues long. CDR1 and CDR2 (germline): SNHLY, FYNNEI. V gave up 6 bases and J gave up 4 bases; unmatched junction bases: 17. The CDR3 region has the DNA TGTGCCAGCAGGATCCTTGGCGGGGGGCTGAAGACTTACAATGAGCAGTTCTTC. This translates into CASRILGGGLKTYNEQFF.

This chain uses TRBV25-1 with TRBJ2-3, with D tentatively TRBD1 (6 bases). V lost 8 bases to trimming and J lost 0 bases, with 15 bases between them. The CDR3 is made up of 15 amino acids. In germline, CDR1 is MGHDK, CDR2 SYGVNS. DNA of the CDR3: TGTGCCAGCGGTAATAGGGACACCAGCACAGATACGCAGTATTTT. It translates to CASGNRDTSTDTQYF.

This rearrangement joins TRBV5-4 to TRBJ2-7; TRBD1 is a possible D gene (6 bases). Germline assignment: CDR1 SGHNT and CDR2 YYREEE (reference sequence). This CDR3 has 15 amino acids. Trimming pared 0 bases from V and 2 bases from J, leaving 12 bases between. In DNA, the CDR3 is TGTGCCAGCAGCTTGGGGCCAGGGGATACCTACGAGCAGTACTTC. It encodes CASSLGPGDTYEQYF.

The V call is TRBV2, the J call TRBJ2-2; 8 bases are shared with TRBD1. With V trimmed by 5 bases and J by 4 bases, 6 bases remained unmatched. This CDR3 is built from 15 residues. The germline V gene has CDR1 SNHLY and CDR2 FYNNEI. The CDR3 nucleotides are TGTGCCAGCAGTCGACAGGGGCCTGGCACCGGGGAGCTGTTTTTT. Protein: CASSRQGPGTGELFF.

This chain joins TRBV6-5 and TRBJ2-3, with D maybe TRBD1 (6 bases). Per germline, CDR1 MNHEY and CDR2 SVGAGI. Trimming cost V 2 bases and J 2 bases, with 11 bases left between them. This CDR3 is built from 15 residues. The CDR3: CASSYRQGFTDTQYF. In nucleotides, the CDR3 is TGTGCCAGCAGTTACCGGCAGGGGTTCACAGATACGCAGTATTTT.

The rearrangement uses TRBV5-1 and TRBJ2-7, with TRBD1 matching over 8 bases. This CDR3 spans 14 amino acids. Germline values: CDR1 SGHRS, CDR2 YFSETQ. J gave up 1 base and V 6 bases, and 6 bases lay outside the gene matches. In nucleotides, the CDR3 is TGCGCCAGCAAGGGCGGGACAGGTTCCTACGAGCAGTACTTC. Translating gives CASKGGTGSYEQYF.

DNA for the CDR3: TGTGCCAGCAGCCCGGTGGGCAGGGAGGTGGGCAATGAGCAGTTCTTC. It is translated as CASSPVGREVGNEQFF. The chain employs TRBV9 and TRBJ2-1; TRBD2 might be the D (6 bases). This CDR3 contains 16 residues. Looked up from germline, CDR1 is SGDLS and CDR2 is YYNGEE. Deletions cut 4 bases from V and 6 bases from J, with 20 bases between.

The chain has TRBV19 and TRBJ1-1, with 8 bases aligning to TRBD1. With V trimmed by 6 bases and J by 11 bases, 8 bases remained unmatched. This CDR3 is built from 12 residues. Germline assignment: CDR1 LNHDA and CDR2 SQIVND (reference sequence). This chain's CDR3 is CASRATGGEAFF. CDR3 coding DNA: TGTGCCAGTAGGGCAACAGGGGGGGAGGCTTTCTTT.

V is TRBV19 and J is TRBJ1-4; no definite D call. In germline, CDR1 is LNHDA, CDR2 SQIVND (reference sequence). The CDR3 runs to 15 residues. V dropped 10 bases and J dropped 2 bases, with 17 bases sitting between them. CDR3 DNA: TGTGCCACTCCCCCACCGGGGTACACTAATGAAAAACTGTTTTTT. Its translation is CATPPPGYTNEKLFF. Filled out from reference TRBV19 and TRBJ1-4, the complete variable domain reads DGGITQSPKYLFRKEGQNVTLSCEQNLNHDAMYWYRQDPGQGLRLIYYSQIVNDFQKGDIAEGYSVSREKKESFPLTVTSAQKNPTAFYLCATPPPGYTNEKLFFGSGTQLSVL.

This clone showed up just a few times. The genes are TRBV6-1 and TRBJ1-5, with 8 bases that match TRBD1. J was trimmed by 5 bases and V by 3 bases; bases with no gene match: 6. The CDR3 sequence is 15 residues long. Germline V lookup: CDR1 MNHNS, CDR2 SASEGT. Here the CDR3 reads CASSEMDRVHQPQHF. As DNA, the CDR3 is TGTGCCAGCAGTGAGATGGACAGGGTGCATCAGCCCCAGCATTTT.

The chain uses TRBV7-8 and TRBJ1-1; 7 bases match TRBD1. The V and J ends lost 2 bases and 1 base, in that order; junction bases with no gene match: 4. There are 15 residues in the CDR3. Germline V lookup: CDR1 SGHVS, CDR2 FQNEAQ. CDR3 in DNA: TGTGCCAGCAGCTTACAGGGACAGCCGAACACTGAAGCTTTCTTT. It yields the protein CASSLQGQPNTEAFF.

This clone was counted ten times or more. J is TRBJ1-2 and V is TRBV7-2; TRBD1 agrees at 9 bases. V was pared by 5 bases and J by 5 bases, with 15 bases of the junction left unmatched. CDR3 length equals 17 residues. Germline V gene data show CDR1 as SGHTA and CDR2 as FQGNSA. The DNA for the CDR3 is TGTGCCAGCAGCCCGGGGTCACAGGGGGCGCGGGTTTATGGCTACACCTTC. The encoded protein is CASSPGSQGARVYGYTF.

This chain links TRBV6-1 with TRBJ2-5, with D unresolved. CDR1 is MNHNS, CDR2 SASEGT, per germline. The CDR3 extends over 12 amino acids. The V gene lost 5 bases and the J gene lost 5 bases, with 9 bases spanning the gap. This CDR3 is CASSPNRETQYF. The CDR3 DNA is TGTGCCAGCAGTCCAAACCGGGAGACCCAGTACTTC.